These T cell receptor beta chains were read from a single sample in a study of T cells after yellow fever vaccination. In TCRdb, the 5' RACE reads were re-called with MiXCR into one record per CDR3 protein. The table includes 120,000 or so distinct CDR3 sequences, 7.5% to 10% detected once. Sequenced here: CD8+ T cells sorted from PBMCs, sampled on the day of the yellow fever booster vaccination. These receptors were obtained from a man between 18 and 35 years old who received the YFV17D yellow fever vaccine. Both conserved end residues are part of each CDR3. A D gene is named only where the DNA matches it firmly. Only part of the rows carry a size: once, few, many, or a class if the clone is expanded.

-	-	TRBV27	TRBJ2-7	CASSPVAPTGYEQYF	TGTGCCAGCAGTCCCGTGGCACCAACGGGCTACGAGCAGTACTTC
TRBD2	-	TRBV29-1	TRBJ2-5	CSVLPTEAGGPMRETQYF	TGCAGCGTTCTTCCGACTGAAGCGGGGGGCCCCATGCGAGAGACCCAGTACTTC
-	many	TRBV4-1	TRBJ2-2	CASSQVPPGSQGTGELFF	TGCGCCAGCAGCCAAGTTCCACCCGGGTCCCAGGGGACCGGGGAGCTGTTTTTT
-	-	TRBV30	TRBJ2-3	CAWSVGTDTQYF	TGTGCCTGGAGTGTCGGGACAGATACGCAGTATTTT
TRBD2	-	TRBV4-2	TRBJ2-1	CASSPGTSGYFSYNEQFF	TGTGCCAGCAGCCCCGGGACTAGCGGGTACTTCTCCTACAATGAGCAGTTCTTC
-	-	TRBV9	TRBJ2-3	CASSVRILTSTDTQYF	TGTGCCAGCAGCGTAAGGATCCTTACTAGCACAGATACGCAGTATTTT
TRBD1	many	TRBV12-3/TRBV12-4	TRBJ1-2	CASSLGDRVSYGYTF	TGTGCCAGCAGTTTAGGGGACAGGGTTTCCTATGGCTACACCTTC
-	few	TRBV27	TRBJ1-1	CASRHPNSNIEAFF	TGTGCCAGCAGACATCCCAACTCGAATATTGAAGCTTTCTTT
-	-	TRBV6-1	TRBJ1-4	CASISRPMEGVYEKLFF	TGTGCCAGCATCAGTCGGCCTATGGAAGGGGTATATGAAAAACTGTTTTTT
-	-	TRBV9	TRBJ2-2	CASRRSAGGELFF	TGTGCCAGCAGAAGATCGGCGGGCGGGGAGCTGTTTTTT